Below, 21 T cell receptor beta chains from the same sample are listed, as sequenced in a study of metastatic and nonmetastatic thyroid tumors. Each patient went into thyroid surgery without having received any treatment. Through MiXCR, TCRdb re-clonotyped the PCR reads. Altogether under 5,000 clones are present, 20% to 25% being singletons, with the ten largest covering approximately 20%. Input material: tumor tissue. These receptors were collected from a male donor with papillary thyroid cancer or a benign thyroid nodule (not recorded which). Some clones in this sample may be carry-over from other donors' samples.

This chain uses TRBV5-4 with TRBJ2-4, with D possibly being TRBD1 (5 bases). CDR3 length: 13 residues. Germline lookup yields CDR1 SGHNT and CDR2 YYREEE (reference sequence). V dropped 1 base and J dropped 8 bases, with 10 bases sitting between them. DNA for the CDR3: TGTGCCAGCAGCTTGTTCAGGGAACACATTCAGTACTTC. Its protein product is CASSLFREHIQYF.

In nucleotides, the CDR3 is TGTGCCAGCAACAGGGATTTGCAGCCCCAGCATTTT. Translation gives CASNRDLQPQHF. The rearrangement joins TRBV2 to TRBJ1-5; a possible D gene is TRBD1 (6 bases). Trimming stripped 7 bases from V and 7 bases from J, with 11 bases between. This CDR3 has 12 amino acids. Germline V gives CDR1 SNHLY, CDR2 FYNNEI.

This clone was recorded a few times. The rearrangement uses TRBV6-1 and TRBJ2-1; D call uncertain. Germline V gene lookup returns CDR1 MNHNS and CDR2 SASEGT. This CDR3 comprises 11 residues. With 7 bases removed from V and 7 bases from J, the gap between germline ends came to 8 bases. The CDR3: CASKATNEQFF. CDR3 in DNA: TGTGCCAGCAAGGCAACGAATGAGCAGTTCTTC.

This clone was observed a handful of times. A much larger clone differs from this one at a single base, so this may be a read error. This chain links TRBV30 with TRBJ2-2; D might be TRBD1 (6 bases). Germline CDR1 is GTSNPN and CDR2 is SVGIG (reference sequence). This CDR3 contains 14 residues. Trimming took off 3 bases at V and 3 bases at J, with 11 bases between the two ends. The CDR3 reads CAWSRGTHTGELFF. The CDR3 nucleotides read TGTGCCTGGAGCAGGGGAACGCACACCGGGGAGCTGTTTTTT.

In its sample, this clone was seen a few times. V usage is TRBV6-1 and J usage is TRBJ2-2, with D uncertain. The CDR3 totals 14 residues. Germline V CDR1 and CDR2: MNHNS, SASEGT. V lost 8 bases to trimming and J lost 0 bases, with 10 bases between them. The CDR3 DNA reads TGTGCCAGCGGCTGGACGGCGAACACCGGGGAGCTGTTTTTT. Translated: CASGWTANTGELFF.

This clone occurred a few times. The CDR3 sequence is CASSEGTYYGYTF. The CDR3 DNA is TGTGCCAGCAGTGAAGGGACGTACTATGGCTACACCTTC. This chain connects TRBV2 to TRBJ1-2; D is ambiguous. Trimming pared 1 base from V and 3 bases from J, leaving 6 bases between. Germline loops: CDR1 SNHLY, CDR2 FYNNEI. The CDR3 is made up of 13 amino acids.

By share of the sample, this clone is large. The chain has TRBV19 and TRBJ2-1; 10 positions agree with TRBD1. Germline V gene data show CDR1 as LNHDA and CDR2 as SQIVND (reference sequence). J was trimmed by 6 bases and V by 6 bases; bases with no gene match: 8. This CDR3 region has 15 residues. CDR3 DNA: TGTGCCAGTAGCCAAGGGACAGGGGTTTGCAATGAGCAGTTCTTC. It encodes CASSQGTGVCNEQFF.

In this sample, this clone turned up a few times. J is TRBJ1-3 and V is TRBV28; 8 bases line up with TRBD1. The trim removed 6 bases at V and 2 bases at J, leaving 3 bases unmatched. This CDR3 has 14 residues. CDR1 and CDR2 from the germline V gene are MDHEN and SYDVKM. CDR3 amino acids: CASRTGGTGNTIYF. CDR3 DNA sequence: TGTGCCAGCAGAACAGGGGGTACTGGAAACACCATATATTTT.

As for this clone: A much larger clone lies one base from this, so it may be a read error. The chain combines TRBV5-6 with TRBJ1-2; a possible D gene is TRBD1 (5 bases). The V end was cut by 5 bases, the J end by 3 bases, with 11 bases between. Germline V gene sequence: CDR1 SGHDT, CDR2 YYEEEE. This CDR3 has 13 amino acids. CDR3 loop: CASRFDSDYGYTF. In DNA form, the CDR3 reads TGTGCCAGCAGATTCGACAGTGACTATGGCTACACCTTC.

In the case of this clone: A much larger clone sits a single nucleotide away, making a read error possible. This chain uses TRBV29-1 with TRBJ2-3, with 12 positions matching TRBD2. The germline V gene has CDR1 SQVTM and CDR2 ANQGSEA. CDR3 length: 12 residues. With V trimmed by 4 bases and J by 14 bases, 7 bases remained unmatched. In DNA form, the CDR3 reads TGCAGCGTTGTGACTAGCGGGAGTCTCTTGTATTTT. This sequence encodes CSVVTSGSLLYF.

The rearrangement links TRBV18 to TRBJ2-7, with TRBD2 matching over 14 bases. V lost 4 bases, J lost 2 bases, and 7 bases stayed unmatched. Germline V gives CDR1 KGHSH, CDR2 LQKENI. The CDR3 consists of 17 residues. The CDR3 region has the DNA TGTGCCAGCTCACGCGGACTAGCGGGAGGAGGCGCCTACGAGCAGTACTTC. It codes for CASSRGLAGGGAYEQYF. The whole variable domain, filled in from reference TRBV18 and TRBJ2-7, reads NAGVMQNPRHLVRRRGQEARLRCSPMKGHSHVYWYRQLPEEGLKFMVYLQKENIIDESGMPKERFSAEFPKEGPSILRIQQVVRGDSAAYFCASSRGLAGGGAYEQYFGPGTRLTVT.

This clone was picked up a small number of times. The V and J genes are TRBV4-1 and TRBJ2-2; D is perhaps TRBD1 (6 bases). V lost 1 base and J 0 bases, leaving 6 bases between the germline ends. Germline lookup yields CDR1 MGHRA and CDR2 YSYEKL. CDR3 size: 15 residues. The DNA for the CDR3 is TGCGCCAGCAGCCAAGGGACAGCGAACACCGGGGAGCTGTTTTTT. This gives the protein CASSQGTANTGELFF.

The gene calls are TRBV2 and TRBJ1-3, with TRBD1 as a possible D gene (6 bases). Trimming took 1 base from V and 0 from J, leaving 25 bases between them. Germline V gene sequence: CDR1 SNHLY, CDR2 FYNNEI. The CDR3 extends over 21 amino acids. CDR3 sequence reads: CASSEELLGASQCCSGNTIYF. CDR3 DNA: TGTGCCAGCAGTGAAGAACTCTTGGGGGCCAGTCAGTGCTGCTCTGGAAACACCATATATTTT.

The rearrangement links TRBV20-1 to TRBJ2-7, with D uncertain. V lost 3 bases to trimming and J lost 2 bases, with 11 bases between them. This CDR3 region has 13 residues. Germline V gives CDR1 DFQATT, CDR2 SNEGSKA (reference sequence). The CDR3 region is CSARFGGTYEQYF. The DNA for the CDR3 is TGCAGTGCTAGGTTTGGCGGAACCTACGAGCAGTACTTC.

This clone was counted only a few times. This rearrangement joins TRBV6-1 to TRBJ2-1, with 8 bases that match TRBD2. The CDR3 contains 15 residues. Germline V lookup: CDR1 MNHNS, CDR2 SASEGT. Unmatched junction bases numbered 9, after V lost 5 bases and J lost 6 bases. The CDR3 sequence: CASSISGGGSNEQFF. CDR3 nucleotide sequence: TGTGCCAGCAGTATCAGCGGGGGAGGGTCCAATGAGCAGTTCTTC.

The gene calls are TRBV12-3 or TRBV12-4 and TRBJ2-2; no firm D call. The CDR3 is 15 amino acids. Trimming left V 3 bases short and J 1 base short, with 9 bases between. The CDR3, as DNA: TGTGCCAGCAGTTTGGCAGCCAGGAACACCGGGGAGCTGTTTTTT. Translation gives CASSLAARNTGELFF.

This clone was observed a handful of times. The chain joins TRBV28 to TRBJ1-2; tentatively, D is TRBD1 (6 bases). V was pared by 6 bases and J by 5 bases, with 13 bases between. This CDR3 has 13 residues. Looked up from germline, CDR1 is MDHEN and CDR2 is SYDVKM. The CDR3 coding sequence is TGTGCCAGCAGCCTACAGGGCGCGTATGGCTACACCTTC. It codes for CASSLQGAYGYTF.

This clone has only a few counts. This chain's CDR3 is CASSGGANVLTF. In nucleotides, the CDR3 is TGTGCCAGCAGTGGAGGGGCCAACGTCCTGACTTTC. The chain is built from TRBV6-1 and TRBJ2-6; D ambiguous. Trimming cost V 4 bases and J 4 bases, with 2 bases left between them. CDR1 is MNHNS and CDR2 is SASEGT in the germline V gene. CDR3 length: 12 residues.

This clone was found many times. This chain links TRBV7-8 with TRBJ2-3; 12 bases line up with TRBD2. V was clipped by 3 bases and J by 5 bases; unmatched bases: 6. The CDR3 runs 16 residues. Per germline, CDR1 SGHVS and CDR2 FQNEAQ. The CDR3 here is CASSFGLAGREDTQYF. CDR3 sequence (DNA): TGTGCCAGCAGCTTTGGACTAGCGGGGAGGGAAGATACGCAGTATTTT.

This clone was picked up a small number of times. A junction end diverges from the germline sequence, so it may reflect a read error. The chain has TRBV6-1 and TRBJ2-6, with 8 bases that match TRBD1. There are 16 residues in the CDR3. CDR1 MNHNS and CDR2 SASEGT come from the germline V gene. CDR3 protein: CASCVQGGSGSNVLTF. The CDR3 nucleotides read TGTGCCAGCTGTGTACAGGGGGGTTCTGGGTCCAACGTCCTGACTTTC.

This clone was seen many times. The CDR3 sequence is CASTLFWGRRANYGYTF. The CDR3 bases are TGTGCCAGCACCCTCTTCTGGGGGCGGCGAGCTAACTATGGCTACACCTTC. This chain links TRBV6-1 with TRBJ1-2; D perhaps matches TRBD1 (6 bases). V dropped 7 bases and J dropped 0 bases, with 21 bases sitting between them. The CDR3 has 17 amino acids. Germline V gene sequence: CDR1 MNHNS, CDR2 SASEGT.